The 6 T cell receptor beta chains presented below share a single source sample, sequenced in a study of neurological immune-mediated disorders. Each CDR3 protein is one row after TCRdb ran MiXCR on the 5' RACE reads. This sample has over 65,000 distinct CDR3 sequences; about 9% occur once, and the top ten carry about 1.7%. Sequencing used PBMCs. These receptors all come from a man aged 45-60 years in good health.

This clonotype was seen many times. The V gene is TRBV5-5, the J gene TRBJ2-7; D is undetermined. Trimming shortened V by 0 bases and J by 2 bases, and 6 bases separated the two germline ends. Germline V gene sequence: CDR1 SGHKS, CDR2 YYEKEE (reference sequence). The CDR3 runs to 13 residues. The CDR3 here is CASSLEPPYEQYF. The DNA of the CDR3 is TGTGCCAGCAGCTTGGAACCACCCTACGAGCAGTACTTC.

At least ten counts were recorded for this clonotype. V gene TRBV11-2 combines with J gene TRBJ1-2; D perhaps matches TRBD1 (6 bases). The length of the CDR3 is 13 residues. The germline V gene encodes CDR1 SGHAT and CDR2 FQNNGV. V lost 1 base to trimming and J lost 8 bases, with 11 bases between them. CDR3 nucleotides: TGTGCCAGCAGCTTAGCAGGGGTTTGGGGCTACACCTTC. Its protein product is CASSLAGVWGYTF.

This clonotype appeared many times. The rearrangement joins TRBV11-2 to TRBJ2-4; the D gene could be TRBD1 or TRBD2 (5 bases each). Germline V lookup: CDR1 SGHAT, CDR2 FQNNGV. V lost 5 bases to trimming and J lost 7 bases, with 18 bases between them. This CDR3 region has 15 residues. The CDR3 DNA is TGTGCCAGCAGCCCACAGTGGGGGATTGCGAACATTCAGTACTTC. Translated, it gives CASSPQWGIANIQYF.

This clonotype has at least ten counts. The genes are TRBV28 and TRBJ2-7; 9 positions agree with TRBD1. Germline lookup yields CDR1 MDHEN and CDR2 SYDVKM. CDR3 size: 14 residues. Trimming cost V 8 bases and J 4 bases; bases outside gene matches: 9. The CDR3 region is CASRKGGQGYEQYF. CDR3 DNA: TGTGCCAGCCGGAAGGGGGGACAGGGTTACGAGCAGTACTTC.

J is TRBJ2-1 and V is TRBV5-1; D is possibly TRBD1 (5 bases). Looked up from germline, CDR1 is SGHRS and CDR2 is YFSETQ. The germline V and J ends were trimmed by 4 bases and 8 bases, with 16 bases remaining between them. The CDR3 is 14 residues long. Written as DNA, the CDR3 is TGCGCCAGCAGCCCGCGTCAGGGTTTCGATGAGCAGTTCTTC. This encodes CASSPRQGFDEQFF.

This clonotype was seen ten or more times. The V call is TRBV7-8, the J call TRBJ1-5; tentative D call: TRBD1 (5 bases). The CDR3 is 11 residues long. Trimming pared 8 bases from V and 6 bases from J, leaving 8 bases between. CDR1 SGHVS and CDR2 FQNEAQ come from the germline V gene. CDR3 sequence (DNA): TGTGCCAGCGGGGGGACTCAGCCCCAGCATTTT. It codes for CASGGTQPQHF.